A selection of T cell receptor beta chains follows, all from one sample in a study of T cell repertoires in cytomegalovirus infection. MiXCR was run by TCRdb on the reads, yielding one entry per CDR3 protein. The table includes a few hundred thousand distinct CDR3 sequences, roughly 42% detected once. These receptors are not linked to any known antigen. Sequences were derived from cultured PBMCs, sampled from culture after CMV antigen stimulation. These TCRs come from a human donor in good health (CMV status not recorded). Some clones in this sample may be carry-over from other donors' samples. The CDR3 runs from the conserved cysteine through the conserved F or W. D genes are given only for firm matches. Rows may omit the clone size; those that give it use once, few, many or a size class.

j_call v_call d_call clone_size cdr3_nt cdr3_aa
TRBJ2-1 TRBV2 TRBD1 once TGTGCCAGCAATAACAGGGGGCGCGGGAACAATGAGCAGTTCTTC CASNNRGRGNNEQFF
TRBJ1-4 TRBV7-2 - few TGTGCCAGCAGCCTCCGGGTCCCGTTGATGGGTGAAAAACTGTTTTTT CASSLRVPLMGEKLFF
TRBJ2-5 TRBV2 - - TGTGCCAGCAGTGACTCCGGGGCGGAGACCCAGTACTTC CASSDSGAETQYF
TRBJ2-2 TRBV2 TRBD2 many TGTGCCAGTGAGCCGGCTAGCGGGGCTACCGGGGAGCTGTTTTTT CASEPASGATGELFF
TRBJ2-7 TRBV3-1 - - TGTGCCAGCAGCCAAGCTCCCCTCAAATCCTCCTACGAGCAGTACTTC CASSQAPLKSSYEQYF
TRBJ2-1 TRBV18 - - TGTGCCAGCTCACCAACATCCCTAGGGGCCCCGTCGAGTGAGCAGTTCTTC CASSPTSLGAPSSEQFF
TRBJ1-2 TRBV7-2 - few TGTGCCAGCAGCTTTGACAGCTCTTCTGACTATGGCTACACCTTC CASSFDSSSDYGYTF
TRBJ2-2 TRBV5-6 TRBD2 once TGTGCCAGCAGCTTGGAACTAGCGGGTGATACCGGGGAGCTGTTTTTT CASSLELAGDTGELFF
TRBJ2-7 TRBV7-2 - few TGTGCCAGCAGCTTAGACGGGGGACCCTACGAGCAGTACTTC CASSLDGGPYEQYF
TRBJ2-7 TRBV6-1 TRBD1 - TGTGCCAGCAGTGAATGGAGGACAGGGGCCTACGAGCAGTACTTC CASSEWRTGAYEQYF
TRBJ2-1 TRBV7-8 TRBD2 few TGTGCCAGCAGTCCGACTAGCGGGGGGTTATACAATGAGCAGTTCTTC CASSPTSGGLYNEQFF
TRBJ2-1 TRBV9 - few TGTGCCAGCAGCGAGGGGTATTTCGATGAGCAGTTCTTC CASSEGYFDEQFF
TRBJ2-7 TRBV12-3/TRBV12-4 TRBD2 once TGTGCCAGCAGTCACTCTAGCGGGACCTACGAGCAGTACTTC CASSHSSGTYEQYF
TRBJ1-1 TRBV2 TRBD1 few TGTGCCAGCAGTAGACAGGGGTGGGCTGAAGCTTTCTTT CASSRQGWAEAFF
TRBJ2-1 TRBV20-1 TRBD1 - TGCAGTGCCATGAAACAGGGGGGTGAGCAGTTCTTC CSAMKQGGEQFF
TRBJ2-7 TRBV7-9 - few TGTGCCAGCACCCCAGGGAGGACCGCATCGGGCGAGCAGTACTTC CASTPGRTASGEQYF
TRBJ1-1 TRBV7-3 - - TGTGCCAGCAGTTCGACTGAGGACACTGAAGCTTTCTTT CASSSTEDTEAFF
TRBJ2-3 TRBV7-2 - many TGTGCCAGCAGCTTAAGGGGCGCCACAGATACGCAGTATTTT CASSLRGATDTQYF
TRBJ2-3 TRBV20-1 TRBD1 - TGCAGTGCTCAGGACAGGAGCACAGATACGCAGTATTTT CSAQDRSTDTQYF
TRBJ1-2 TRBV7-2 TRBD1 few TGTGCCAGCAGCTTAGCGGTACAGGGGATGACCAAACATGGCTACACCTTC CASSLAVQGMTKHGYTF
TRBJ2-2 TRBV2 - - TGTGCCAGCACTACAGGGAAAAACACCGGGGAGCTGTTTTTT CASTTGKNTGELFF
TRBJ1-2 TRBV7-2 - few TGTGCCAGCAGCTTCGCGTCGCGTCAAGCGTTTAGATACACCTTC CASSFASRQAFRYTF
TRBJ1-2 TRBV5-5 - - TGTGCCAGCAGCTACCAGATGGACCTCTATGGCTACACCTTC CASSYQMDLYGYTF
TRBJ2-5 TRBV10-3 - - TGTGCCATCAGTGTAGGGGGGAGTCAGGGTGGACAAGAGACCCAGTACTTC CAISVGGSQGGQETQYF
TRBJ2-3 TRBV7-2 TRBD2 few TGTGCCAGCAGCTTAGCGGTTGGGCTAGACAGACTAGCGGCTTACCGGAATACGCAGTATTTT CASSLAVGLDRLAAYRNTQYF
TRBJ2-1 TRBV7-8 TRBD2 many TGTGCCAGCAGCTCCGGACTAGCGGGATATGAGCAGTTCTTC CASSSGLAGYEQFF
TRBJ1-1 TRBV20-1 - once TGCAGTGCGAGATGGGTGGGCACTGAAGCTTTCTTT CSARWVGTEAFF
TRBJ1-1 TRBV7-6 - few TGTGCCAGCAGTCGACAGGACCAAGGGAGTTCTGAAGCTTTCTTT CASSRQDQGSSEAFF
TRBJ2-3 TRBV5-1 TRBD2 - TGCGCCAGCAGCTTGGCGGGAGGCCCTATCACAGATACGCAGTATTTT CASSLAGGPITDTQYF
TRBJ2-5 TRBV7-2 TRBD1 - TGTGCCAGCAGCTCGCGGACAGGGGAAGAGACCCAGTACTTC CASSSRTGEETQYF
TRBJ2-3 TRBV7-4 TRBD2 - TGTGCCAGCAGCTGGGAGCGGGATGTCACAGATACGCAGTATTTT CASSWERDVTDTQYF
TRBJ1-1 TRBV5-5 TRBD1 once TGTGCCAGCAGCTTTGGGACAGGGGTGGTTCGGGACACTGAAGCTTTCTTT CASSFGTGVVRDTEAFF
TRBJ2-7 TRBV7-2 - - TGTGCCAGCAGCTTAGCTATCTCAACCTACGAGCAGTACTTC CASSLAISTYEQYF
TRBJ2-7 TRBV11-2 - - TGTGCCAGCAGCTTTAGGGACCGGCCAACGGACTACGAGCAGTACTTC CASSFRDRPTDYEQYF
TRBJ1-3 TRBV7-2 - - TGTGCCAGCAACCCTACAGGGAGCGGAAACACCATATATTTT CASNPTGSGNTIYF
TRBJ2-3 TRBV2 TRBD2 - TGTGCCAGCAGTAGACGACTAGCGGGGATCTCAGATACGCAGTATTTT CASSRRLAGISDTQYF
TRBJ2-5 TRBV5-1 - - TGCGCCAGCAGCCCTGACAGCCGAAAAGAGACCCAGTACTTC CASSPDSRKETQYF
TRBJ1-6 TRBV7-2 - - TGTGCCAGCAGCTTACCTGGGACATCTATCCCCCTCCACTTT CASSLPGTSIPLHF
TRBJ1-5 TRBV7-2 - - TGTGCCAGCAGCTTAGGAGCCGGGGGAACGCCCCAGCATTTT CASSLGAGGTPQHF
TRBJ1-1 TRBV19 - - TGTGCCAGTAGAATGGGGACGGTGGGTGAAGCTTTCTTT CASRMGTVGEAFF
TRBJ2-7 TRBV7-8 - few TGTGCCAGCAGCTTAGACTACGAGGTGCAGTACTTC CASSLDYEVQYF